What follows is one TCR beta chain and its context. These data are taken from a study of T cells of healthy individuals. TCRdb independently ran MiXCR on the 5' RACE reads; one entry per CDR3 protein. There are about 63,000 distinct CDR3 sequences in the sample; roughly 15% occur only once, and about 4.7% lies in the top ten. The TCR comes from a human donor in good health.

CDR3 in DNA: TGTGCCAGCAGCTCACCCCAGGGACCGGTGGAGACCCAGTACTTC. Translation: CASSSPQGPVETQYF. The chain has TRBV7-9 and TRBJ2-5; D is tentatively TRBD1 or TRBD2 (5 bases each). CDR1 and CDR2 (germline): SEHNR, FQNEAQ (reference sequence). CDR3 length: 15 residues. Deletions cut 4 bases from V and 5 bases from J, with 17 bases between.